Presented here are 16 T cell receptor beta chains from one specimen sequenced in a study. TCRdb reprocessed the RT-PCR reads with MiXCR, giving one entry per CDR3 protein. The sample shows more than 550,000 distinct CDR3 sequences, over 12% of them seen only once. Sample: memory CD4+ T cells from blood. The receptors here all came from a female donor in good health, serving as a healthy control.

With regard to this clonotype: This may come from a read error, since a much larger clone is one base off. This rearrangement joins TRBV6-5 to TRBJ2-2; D is possibly TRBD1 or TRBD2 (6 bases each). This CDR3 region has 15 residues. Germline-derived CDR1 and CDR2 are MNHEY and SVGAGI. The CDR3 sequence is CASSYSNGGLGGLFF. Written as DNA, the CDR3 is TGTGCCAGCAGTTACTCTAATGGGGGCCTCGGGGGGCTGTTTTTT.

This clonotype was detected a few times. The rearrangement links TRBV7-2 to TRBJ2-7; D not resolved. The V end lost 1 base, the J end lost 0 bases, and 10 bases lay between the germline ends. CDR1 and CDR2 from the germline V gene are SGHTA and FQGNSA. The CDR3 extends over 15 amino acids. CDR3 in amino acids: CASSLDWQDSYEQYF. The CDR3 DNA follows: TGTGCCAGCAGCTTAGATTGGCAGGACTCCTACGAGCAGTACTTC.

This clonotype was observed a handful of times. The CDR3: CASSLVLAGGVSVQYF. CDR3 bases: TGTGCCAGCAGCTTGGTGTTAGCGGGAGGCGTATCGGTCCAGTACTTC. The V call is TRBV5-5, the J call TRBJ2-7, with 10 bases fitting TRBD2. This CDR3 has 16 amino acids. The J segment lost 10 bases and the V segment lost 0 bases, leaving 13 bases of the junction unmatched. Per the germline V gene, CDR1 is SGHKS and CDR2 is YYEKEE (reference sequence).

This chain connects TRBV20-1 to TRBJ2-7; D gene ambiguous. The CDR3 is made up of 12 amino acids. Germline CDR1 DFQATT, CDR2 SNEGSKA (reference sequence). V lost 2 bases and J 5 bases, leaving 10 bases between the germline ends. CDR3 amino acids: CSARPRGDEQYF. The CDR3 DNA follows: TGCAGTGCTAGACCGCGAGGCGACGAGCAGTACTTC.

The chain recombines TRBV2 with TRBJ1-3; tentative D call: TRBD1 (5 bases). The CDR3 covers 15 residues. The germline gives CDR1 SNHLY, CDR2 FYNNEI. V was cut by 8 bases and J by 0 bases, with 14 bases left in between. Here the CDR3 DNA reads TGTGCCAGCCGGACCAGGGTCTCCTCTGGAAACACCATATATTTT. Its translation is CASRTRVSSGNTIYF.

This clonotype was seen only a few times. The CDR3 DNA reads as TGCAGTGCCAGGGTAGCAACTAATGAAAAACTGTTTTTT. Residues: CSARVATNEKLFF. This chain links TRBV20-1 with TRBJ1-4; weak D call: TRBD1 (5 bases). This CDR3 comprises 13 residues. Germline V gene sequence: CDR1 DFQATT, CDR2 SNEGSKA (reference sequence). Trimming stripped 6 bases from V and 0 bases from J, with 8 bases between.

A remark on this clonotype: A read error may account for a junction end that differs from germline. This chain links TRBV7-2 with TRBJ2-3; 10 bases agree with TRBD2. CDR1 and CDR2 (germline): SGHTA, FQGNSA. The CDR3 contains 12 residues. DNA of the CDR3: TGTGCCAGCAGCCCTCCTAGCGGGAGTATGAATTTT. Its protein product is CASSPPSGSMNF.

To note about this clonotype: A much larger clone is a single base away; this may be a read error. The rearrangement joins TRBV25-1 to TRBJ1-1; perhaps TRBD1 as D (6 bases). The germline CDR1 and CDR2 sequences are MGHDK and SYGVNS. The V end lost 5 bases, the J end lost 2 bases, and 9 bases lay between the germline ends. CDR3 length: 13 residues. The CDR3 sequence is CASSWGANTEAFF. The DNA for the CDR3 is TGTGCCAGCAGTTGGGGGGCTAACACTGAAGCTTTCTTT. Combining the CDR3 with reference TRBV25-1 and TRBJ1-1 gives the whole variable domain EADIYQTPRYLVIGTGKKITLECSQTMGHDKMYWYQQDPGMELHLIHYSYGVNSTEKGDLSSESTVSRIRTEHFPLTLESARPSHTSQYLCASSWGANTEAFFGQGTRLTVV.

This clonotype was counted many times. The V call is TRBV29-1, the J call TRBJ2-2, with 11 positions matching TRBD2. Germline V CDR1 and CDR2: SQVTM, ANQGSEA. V shed 4 bases and J 5 bases; nucleotides not matched to a gene: 0. This CDR3 is built from 13 residues. DNA for the CDR3: TGCAGCGTTGGACTAGCGGGAACCGGGGAGCTGTTTTTT. Its translation is CSVGLAGTGELFF.

On this clonotype: This may be a read error, as it is one base from a much larger clone. The V and J genes are TRBV20-1 and TRBJ2-1, with unresolved D. This CDR3 is built from 13 residues. Germline CDR1 DFQATT, CDR2 SNEGSKA (reference sequence). V was clipped by 2 bases and J by 3 bases, with 8 bases between them. The CDR3 coding sequence is TGCAGTGCTAGAATCAGTTTCTACAATGAGCAGTTCTTC. This codes for CSARISFYNEQFF.

This clonotype was observed a handful of times. The J gene is TRBJ2-7, the V gene TRBV6-5, with D tentatively TRBD1 or TRBD2 (5 bases each). The V gene's germline CDR1 is MNHEY and CDR2 SVGAGI. Trimming took off 10 bases at V and 9 bases at J, with 28 bases between the two ends. This CDR3 has 15 amino acids. CDR3 region: CAIGLGAGTPEVQYF. CDR3 in DNA: TGTGCCATCGGACTCGGGGCGGGTACCCCGGAGGTGCAGTACTTC.

This clonotype was counted between two and nine times. The chain couples TRBV7-3 to TRBJ2-1; D is possibly TRBD2 (5 bases). CDR1 SGHTA and CDR2 FQGTGA come from the germline V gene. The CDR3 totals 17 residues. The V end lost 5 bases, the J end lost 0 bases, and 17 bases lay between the germline ends. For the CDR3, the DNA is TGTGCCAGCAGCATATCCGCCGACCGGGACTCCTACAATGAGCAGTTCTTC. Its translation is CASSISADRDSYNEQFF. The variable domain in full, with the rest retrieved from reference TRBV7-3 and TRBJ2-1, is GAGVSQTPSNKVTEKGKYVELRCDPISGHTALYWYRQSLGQGPEFLIYFQGTGAADDSGLPNDRFFAVRPEGSVSTLKIQRTERGDSAVYLCASSISADRDSYNEQFFGPGTRLTVL.

V and J are TRBV20-1 and TRBJ2-3; 8 bases line up with TRBD2. CDR1 DFQATT and CDR2 SNEGSKA come from the germline V gene (reference sequence). Trimming cost V 6 bases and J 4 bases; bases outside gene matches: 6. CDR3 size: 13 residues. Here the CDR3 DNA reads TGCAGTGCCGAGGGGCGGGGGGCAGATACGCAGTATTTT. Its protein product is CSAEGRGADTQYF.

V usage is TRBV18 and J usage is TRBJ2-7; 9 nucleotides align to TRBD1. The CDR3 has 15 amino acids. V gave up 6 bases and J gave up 4 bases; unmatched junction bases: 10. Germline-derived CDR1 and CDR2 are KGHSH and LQKENI. The CDR3 loop is CASSPNTGQGYEQYF. Here the CDR3 DNA reads TGTGCCAGCTCGCCAAACACGGGACAGGGTTACGAGCAGTACTTC.

This clonotype has more than one count but fewer than ten. V usage is TRBV6-1 and J usage is TRBJ2-2, with no clear D. CDR1 and CDR2 (germline): MNHNS, SASEGT. V was cut by 0 bases and J by 4 bases, with 30 bases left in between. The CDR3 contains 22 residues. The CDR3 region is CASSEAPLGWTGRESPTGELFF. CDR3 bases: TGTGCCAGCAGTGAAGCACCCCTCGGCTGGACCGGGCGAGAATCTCCCACCGGGGAGCTGTTTTTT.

This chain joins TRBV6-5 and TRBJ2-7; possibly TRBD1 for D (6 bases). Germline V lookup: CDR1 MNHEY, CDR2 SVGAGI. V was clipped by 4 bases and J by 7 bases, with 14 bases between them. The CDR3 consists of 13 residues. CDR3 nucleotides: TGTGCCAGCAGTTTTACAGGGCTGGGGGAGCAGTACTTC. Translation gives CASSFTGLGEQYF.